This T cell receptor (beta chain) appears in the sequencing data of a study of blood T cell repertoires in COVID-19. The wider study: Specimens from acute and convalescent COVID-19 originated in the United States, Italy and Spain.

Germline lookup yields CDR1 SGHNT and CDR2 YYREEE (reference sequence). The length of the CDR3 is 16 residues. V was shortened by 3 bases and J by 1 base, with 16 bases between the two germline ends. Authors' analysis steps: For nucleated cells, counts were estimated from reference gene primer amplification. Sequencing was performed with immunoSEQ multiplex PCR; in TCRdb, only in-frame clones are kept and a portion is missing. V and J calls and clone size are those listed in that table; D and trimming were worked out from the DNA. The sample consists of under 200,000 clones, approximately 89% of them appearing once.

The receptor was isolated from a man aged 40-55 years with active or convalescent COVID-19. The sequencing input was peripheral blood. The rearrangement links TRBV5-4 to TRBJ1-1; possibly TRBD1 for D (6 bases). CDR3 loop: CASSSTGYRGNTEAFF. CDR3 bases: TGTGCCAGCAGCTCGACAGGCTACAGAGGGAACACTGAAGCTTTCTTT.